This T cell receptor beta chain was captured in a study of identical twins. General study points: The study drew conclusions from cross-sectional statistical analysis, not from following the same donors. With abundant cord blood beta clonotypes, insertions were fewer; memory repertoires showed no such pattern. Twins shared beta out-of-frame sequences in excess, but this excess was weaker.

Each CDR3 protein is one row after TCRdb ran MiXCR on the 5' RACE reads. Of about 530,000 distinct CDR3 sequences in the sample, 20% to 25% were seen once. Only a few counts were recorded for this clonotype. What it binds is not known. The CDR3 spans 19 residues. Germline assignment: CDR1 SGHAT and CDR2 FQDESV (reference sequence). V gave up 5 bases and J gave up 6 bases; unmatched junction bases: 22. Every sampled donor was Caucasian and healthy. This same sample was also part of a study on yellow fever vaccine responses in identical twins.

The sequencing sample was made of CD4+ T cells sorted from blood. The chain combines TRBV11-1 with TRBJ2-5; TRBD1 aligns across 9 bases. The clonotype originates from a woman younger than 30 in good health. This chain's CDR3 is CASSQLAGGKGQGGKTQYF. The CDR3 bases are TGTGCCAGCAGCCAGCTCGCGGGTGGAAAGGGACAGGGTGGGAAGACCCAGTACTTC.